Below are 12 T cell receptor beta chains sequenced from a single sample in a study of cytomegalovirus exposure and HLA in healthy donors. Sequencing used immunoSEQ multiplex PCR; TCRdb keeps in-frame clones, though not all of them. This sample yields fewer than 350,000 clones, of which roughly 90% are seen a single time; approximately 0.9% belongs to the top ten. The sequenced sample was PBMCs. The receptors here all came from a woman aged 18 to 35 in good health and CMV-seronegative.

The chain couples TRBV28 to TRBJ2-7; 7 bases agree with TRBD1. The CDR3 contains 16 residues. Germline values: CDR1 MDHEN, CDR2 SYDVKM. Trimming at V came to 7 bases and at J to 0 bases, leaving 12 bases not matched to a gene. In DNA, the CDR3 is TGTGCCAGCAAAAAGGGGGCAGGGTCGAGCTCCTACGAGCAGTACTTC. This translates into CASKKGAGSSSYEQYF.

With regard to this clone: The same CDR3 is also encoded by other DNA sequences in this sample. V and J are TRBV6-5 and TRBJ2-7; D may be TRBD1 (5 bases). Trimming cost V 6 bases and J 0 bases, with 12 bases left between them. From germline, CDR1 is MNHEY and CDR2 SVGAGI. The CDR3 is made up of 14 amino acids. The CDR3 nucleotides are TGTGCCAGCAGCCCAGACAGAGACTCCTACGAGCAGTACTTC. As protein: CASSPDRDSYEQYF.

This chain's CDR3 is CASRRDRGRNQPQHF. CDR3 sequence (DNA): TGTGCCAGCAGGAGGGACAGGGGGCGAAATCAGCCCCAGCATTTT. The chain has TRBV6-5 and TRBJ1-5; 12 nucleotides align to TRBD1. The CDR3 length is 15 residues. The germline CDR1 and CDR2 sequences are MNHEY and SVGAGI. Trimming removed 6 bases from V and 4 bases from J; junction bases left unmatched: 4.

The chain combines TRBV29-1 with TRBJ2-5; TRBD1 agrees at 7 bases. CDR1 is SQVTM, CDR2 ANQGSEA, per germline. V lost 7 bases and J lost 6; bases outside the gene matches: 11. The CDR3 length is 13 residues. The CDR3 DNA reads as TGCAGCGCTGGGACAGTAGGACCAAAGACCCAGTACTTC. Translation gives CSAGTVGPKTQYF.

The V call is TRBV27, the J call TRBJ2-7; D perhaps matches TRBD2 (5 bases). V was pared by 5 bases and J by 3 bases, with 17 bases between. Germline values: CDR1 MNHEY, CDR2 SMNVEV (reference sequence). CDR3 length equals 15 residues. The CDR3 is CASSPTLADYYEQYF. The CDR3 DNA follows: TGTGCCAGCAGTCCCACTCTAGCAGACTACTACGAGCAGTACTTC.

CDR3 nucleotides: TGTGCCAGCAGCTTGTTCGGGAGGGACACCGGGGAGCTGTTTTTT. The encoded protein is CASSLFGRDTGELFF. The V call is TRBV5-4, the J call TRBJ2-2, with 8 positions matching TRBD2. Germline loops: CDR1 SGHNT, CDR2 YYREEE (reference sequence). This CDR3 region has 15 residues. Trimming removed 1 base from V and 3 bases from J; junction bases left unmatched: 2. Full variable domain (remainder filled in from reference TRBV5-4 and TRBJ2-2): ETGVTQSPTHLIKTRGQQVTLRCSSQSGHNTVSWYQQALGQGPQFIFQYYREEENGRGNFPPRFSGLQFPNYSSELNVNALELDDSALYLCASSLFGRDTGELFFGEGSRLTVL.

The chain joins TRBV30 to TRBJ2-3, with no clear D. Germline loops: CDR1 GTSNPN, CDR2 SVGIG (reference sequence). V was cut by 3 bases and J by 3 bases, with 4 bases left in between. This CDR3 contains 11 residues. In DNA form, the CDR3 reads TGTGCCTGGAGCGAGACAGATACGCAGTATTTT. Its protein is CAWSETDTQYF.

This clone was detected only once. Here the CDR3 DNA reads TGTGCCAGCAGGAGGGGACTAGCCGCCAATACAATCTACGAGCAGTACTTC. Translating it yields CASRRGLAANTIYEQYF. This chain uses TRBV28 with TRBJ2-7; 9 bases line up with TRBD2. This CDR3 is 17 amino acids long. The ends lost 6 bases at V and 3 bases at J; junction bases unmatched: 15. CDR1 is MDHEN and CDR2 is SYDVKM in the germline V gene. Combining the CDR3 with reference TRBV28 and TRBJ2-7 gives the whole variable domain DVKVTQSSRYLVKRTGEKVFLECVQDMDHENMFWYRQDPGLGLRLIYFSYDVKMKEKGDIPEGYSVSREKKERFSLILESASTNQTSMYLCASRRGLAANTIYEQYFGPGTRLTVT.

The chain uses TRBV7-2 and TRBJ2-7; 9 bases line up with TRBD2. CDR1 is SGHTA, CDR2 FQGNSA, per germline. Trimming cost V 0 bases and J 6 bases; bases outside gene matches: 3. The CDR3 has 14 residues. The CDR3 loop reads CASSLASGSGEQYF. CDR3 coding DNA: TGTGCCAGCAGCTTAGCTAGCGGGAGCGGCGAGCAGTACTTC.

This chain uses TRBV6-5 with TRBJ2-7; D might be TRBD1 (5 bases). CDR3 length equals 12 residues. V lost 5 bases and J 7 bases, leaving 12 bases between the germline ends. Germline CDR1 is MNHEY and CDR2 is SVGAGI. The CDR3 nucleotides are TGTGCCAGCAGTCACGACAGACAAGAGCAGTACTTC. This sequence encodes CASSHDRQEQYF.

The gene calls are TRBV28 and TRBJ2-2; the match to TRBD2 covers 11 bases. Unmatched junction bases numbered 12, after V lost 5 bases and J lost 7 bases. The germline gives CDR1 MDHEN, CDR2 SYDVKM. The CDR3 length is 17 residues. CDR3 nucleotides: TGTGCCAGCAGTCACATAGCACTAGCGGGAGATATCGGGGAGCTGTTTTTT. As protein: CASSHIALAGDIGELFF.

The rearrangement links TRBV29-1 to TRBJ2-1; no firm D call. The CDR3 has 12 residues. Trimming left V 4 bases short and J 5 bases short, with 9 bases between. CDR1 is SQVTM, CDR2 ANQGSEA, per germline. CDR3 sequence reads: CSVVSENNEQFF. The CDR3 nucleotides read TGCAGCGTTGTTTCGGAGAACAATGAGCAGTTCTTC.